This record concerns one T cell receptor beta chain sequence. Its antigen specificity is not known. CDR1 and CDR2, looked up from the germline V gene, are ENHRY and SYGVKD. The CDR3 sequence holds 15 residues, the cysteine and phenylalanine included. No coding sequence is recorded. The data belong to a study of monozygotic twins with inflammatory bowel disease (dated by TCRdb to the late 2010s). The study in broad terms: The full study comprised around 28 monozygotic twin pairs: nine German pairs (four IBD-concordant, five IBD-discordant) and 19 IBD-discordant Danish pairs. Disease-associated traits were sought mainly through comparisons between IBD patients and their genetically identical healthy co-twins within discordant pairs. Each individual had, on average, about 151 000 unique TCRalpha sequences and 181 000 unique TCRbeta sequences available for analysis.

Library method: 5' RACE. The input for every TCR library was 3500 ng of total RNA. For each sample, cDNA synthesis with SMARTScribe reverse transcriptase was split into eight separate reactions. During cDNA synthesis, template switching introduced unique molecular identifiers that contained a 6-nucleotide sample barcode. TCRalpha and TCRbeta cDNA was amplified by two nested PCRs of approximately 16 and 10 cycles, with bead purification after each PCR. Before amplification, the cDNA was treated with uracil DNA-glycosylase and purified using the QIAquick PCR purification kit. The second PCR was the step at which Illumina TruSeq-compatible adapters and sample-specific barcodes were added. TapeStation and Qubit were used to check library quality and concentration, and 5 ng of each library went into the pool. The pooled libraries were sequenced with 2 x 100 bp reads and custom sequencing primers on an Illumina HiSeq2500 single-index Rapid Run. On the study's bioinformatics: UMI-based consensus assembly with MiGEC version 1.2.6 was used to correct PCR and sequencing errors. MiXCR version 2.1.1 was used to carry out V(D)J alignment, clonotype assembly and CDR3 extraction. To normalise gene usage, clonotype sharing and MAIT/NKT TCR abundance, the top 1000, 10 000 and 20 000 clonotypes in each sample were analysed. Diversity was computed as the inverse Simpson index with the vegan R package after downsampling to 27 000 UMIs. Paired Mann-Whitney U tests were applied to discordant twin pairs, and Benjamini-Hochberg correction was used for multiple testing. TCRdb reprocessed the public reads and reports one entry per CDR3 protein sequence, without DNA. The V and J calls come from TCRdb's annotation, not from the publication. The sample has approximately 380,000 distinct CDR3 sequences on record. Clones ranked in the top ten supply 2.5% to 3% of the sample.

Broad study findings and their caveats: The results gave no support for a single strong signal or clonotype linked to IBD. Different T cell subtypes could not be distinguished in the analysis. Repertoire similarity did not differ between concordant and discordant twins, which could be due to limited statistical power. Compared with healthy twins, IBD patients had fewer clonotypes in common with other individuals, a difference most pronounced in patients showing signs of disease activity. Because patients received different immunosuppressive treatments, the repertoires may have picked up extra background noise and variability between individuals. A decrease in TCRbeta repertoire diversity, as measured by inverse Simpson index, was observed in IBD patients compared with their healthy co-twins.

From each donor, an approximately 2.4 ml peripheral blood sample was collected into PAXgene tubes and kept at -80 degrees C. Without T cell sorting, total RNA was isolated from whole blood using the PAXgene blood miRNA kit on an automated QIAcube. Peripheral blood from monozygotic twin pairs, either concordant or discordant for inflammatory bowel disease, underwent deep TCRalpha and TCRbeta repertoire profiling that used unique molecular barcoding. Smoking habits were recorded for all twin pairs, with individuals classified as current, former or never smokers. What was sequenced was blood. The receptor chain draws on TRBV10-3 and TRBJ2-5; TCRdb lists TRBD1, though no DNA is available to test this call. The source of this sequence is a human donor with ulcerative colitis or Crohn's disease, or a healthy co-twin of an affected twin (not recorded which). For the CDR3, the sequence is CAISDPRDRQETQYF.